This T cell receptor beta chain was identified during a study of early T cells in non-severe SARS-CoV-2 infection. Study in general: The input, bulk RNA from unsorted whole blood, was sequenced, and chains were unpaired.

Points on this clonotype: Its specificity is not known.

Study-wide points: The matching step, a VDJdb search, favored anti-spike CD8 responses and missed private and CD4 specificities.

cDNA molecules, individually, were tagged with unique molecular identifiers. TCRdb itself ran the 5' RACE reads through MiXCR, one entry per CDR3 protein. In the table there are approximately 99,000 distinct CDR3 sequences, about 12% of which are singletons. Sequencing input: whole blood. The receptor comes from an adult who was a healthcare worker with PCR-confirmed SARS-CoV-2 infection or an uninfected control (not recorded which).

DNA for the CDR3: TGCAGTGCTAGAATACCGCAGGGAAATAATTCACCCCTCCACTTT. This encodes CSARIPQGNNSPLHF. The chain is built from TRBV20-1 and TRBJ1-6; possibly TRBD1 for D (5 bases). CDR3 length: 15 amino acids. The germline V and J ends were trimmed by 2 bases and 5 bases, with 13 bases remaining between them. In germline, CDR1 is DFQATT, CDR2 SNEGSKA (reference sequence).